One sample yielded the 28 T cell receptor beta chains listed below, sequenced in a study of cytomegalovirus exposure and HLA in healthy donors. The PCR had 60 Vbeta and 13 Jbeta primers. Repertoires were generated with immunoSEQ multiplex PCR, while TCRdb's copy carries only in-frame clones and drops some. This sample has roughly 100,000 clones, with approximately 81% found just once. The material sequenced was PBMCs. These receptors all come from a man aged 30 to 39 in good health and CMV-seronegative.

The table lists this clone with a few counts. The rearrangement links TRBV14 to TRBJ1-3; a weak D match, TRBD1 (6 bases). In germline, CDR1 is SGHDN, CDR2 FVKESK. The CDR3 consists of 19 residues. Trimming pared 4 bases from V and 2 bases from J, leaving 24 bases between. The CDR3 protein is CASSPAGGPAVYTGNTIYF. As DNA, the CDR3 is TGTGCCAGCAGCCCCGCGGGGGGGCCCGCAGTATATACTGGAAACACCATATATTTT.

The rearrangement joins TRBV19 to TRBJ2-1; 10 bases align to TRBD2. Germline trimming cut 4 bases from V and 7 bases from J; bases unmatched to any gene: 7. The germline CDR1 and CDR2 sequences are LNHDA and SQIVND (reference sequence). The CDR3 extends over 15 amino acids. CDR3 sequence (DNA): TGTGCCAGTAGTACCCTAGCGGGAGTCGGGAATGAGCAGTTCTTC. Its translation: CASSTLAGVGNEQFF.

The V and J genes are TRBV29-1 and TRBJ1-4, with a weak D call TRBD1 (5 bases). The ends were cut back, 7 bases at V and 2 bases at J, with 11 bases in the middle. The CDR3 contains 13 residues. Germline CDR1 is SQVTM and CDR2 is ANQGSEA. DNA for the CDR3: TGCAGCGGGAGCAGGGCGACTAATGAAAAACTGTTTTTT. Its protein product is CSGSRATNEKLFF. The variable domain in full, completed from reference TRBV29-1 and TRBJ1-4, reads SAVISQKPSRDICQRGTSLTIQCQVDSQVTMMFWYRQQPGQSLTLIATANQGSEATYESGFVIDKFPISRPNLTFSTLTVSNMSPEDSSIYLCSGSRATNEKLFFGSGTQLSVL.

The chain uses TRBV5-1 and TRBJ2-3; D call uncertain. This CDR3 has 14 residues. Germline CDR1 and CDR2: SGHRS and YFSETQ. The V end lost 0 bases, the J end lost 4 bases, and 9 bases lay between the germline ends. CDR3 nucleotide sequence: TGCGCCAGCAGCTTGGACCCGCGCGCAGATACGCAGTATTTT. Translating it yields CASSLDPRADTQYF.

This chain uses TRBV5-6 with TRBJ2-2; tentative D call: TRBD1 (5 bases). Germline V gene lookup returns CDR1 SGHDT and CDR2 YYEEEE. V was shortened by 4 bases and J by 6 bases, with 13 bases between the two germline ends. The CDR3 runs to 14 residues. In nucleotides, the CDR3 is TGTGCCAGCAGCCCGTTAACAGGTCCCGGGGAGCTGTTTTTT. This gives the protein CASSPLTGPGELFF.

There are a few counts of this clone. The chain has TRBV4-3 and TRBJ2-1; no definite D call. The germline CDR1 and CDR2 sequences are LGHNA and YSLEER. The CDR3 runs 13 residues. V shed 5 bases and J shed 4 bases, with 9 bases lying between them. CDR3 sequence reads: CASSSMEYNEQFF. CDR3 bases: TGCGCCAGCAGCTCGATGGAGTACAATGAGCAGTTCTTC.

The chain combines TRBV19 with TRBJ2-7; D perhaps matches TRBD1 (6 bases). This CDR3 contains 13 residues. Trimming pared 4 bases from V and 2 bases from J, leaving 9 bases between. Per germline, CDR1 LNHDA and CDR2 SQIVND (reference sequence). Here the CDR3 reads CASSTTGTYEQYF. Written as DNA, the CDR3 is TGTGCCAGTAGTACGACAGGTACCTACGAGCAGTACTTC.

DNA for the CDR3: TGCGCCAGCAGCTTGACGGGGGGGCGGTCGAACACTGAAGCTTTCTTT. Translated, it gives CASSLTGGRSNTEAFF. The V call is TRBV5-1, the J call TRBJ1-1, with D possibly TRBD1 on 6 matching bases. Germline V lookup: CDR1 SGHRS, CDR2 YFSETQ. V was trimmed by 1 base and J by 1 base, leaving 14 bases between them. This CDR3 spans 16 amino acids.

V is TRBV7-8 and J is TRBJ1-2; the D is unclear. The CDR3 totals 16 residues. The V end lost 5 bases, the J end lost 0 bases, and 16 bases lay between the germline ends. Germline V gives CDR1 SGHVS, CDR2 FQNEAQ. The CDR3, as DNA: TGTGCCAGCAGCCCGGCGGTCCGGGGAGCTAACTATGGCTACACCTTC. It codes for CASSPAVRGANYGYTF.

The chain carries TRBV14 and TRBJ2-7, with 7 nucleotides matching TRBD2. Unmatched junction bases numbered 5, after V lost 1 base and J lost 2 bases. CDR3 size: 15 residues. CDR1 is SGHDN and CDR2 is FVKESK in the germline V gene. CDR3 sequence (DNA): TGTGCCAGCAGCCAAGCTGCGGGAGTGACCTACGAGCAGTACTTC. It is translated as CASSQAAGVTYEQYF. Drawing the rest from reference TRBV14 and TRBJ2-7, the complete variable domain is EAGVTQFPSHSVIEKGQTVTLRCDPISGHDNLYWYRRVMGKEIKFLLHFVKESKQDESGMPNNRFLAERTGGTYSTLKVQPAELEDSGVYFCASSQAAGVTYEQYFGPGTRLTVT.

The chain links TRBV28 to TRBJ2-3, with D unresolved. The CDR3 length is 13 residues. V was pared by 3 bases and J by 7 bases, with 11 bases between. Germline values: CDR1 MDHEN, CDR2 SYDVKM. The CDR3 sequence: CASSFPLEYTQYF. The CDR3, as DNA: TGTGCCAGCAGTTTCCCGTTAGAGTATACGCAGTATTTT.

CDR3: CASSPFRLAEPSGANVLTF. The CDR3 bases are TGTGCCAGCAGCCCGTTCCGGCTAGCGGAACCCTCTGGGGCCAACGTCCTGACTTTC. The genes are TRBV7-9 and TRBJ2-6; 7 bases are shared with TRBD2. J was trimmed by 0 bases and V by 5 bases; bases with no gene match: 13. Germline V lookup: CDR1 SEHNR, CDR2 FQNEAQ (reference sequence). The CDR3 has 19 residues.

The chain recombines TRBV13 with TRBJ2-1, with D perhaps matching TRBD2 (5 bases). Germline V CDR1 and CDR2: PRHDT, FYEKMQ (reference sequence). This CDR3 is built from 15 residues. V lost 6 bases and J lost 10, with 22 bases in between. The CDR3 DNA is TGTGCCAGCAGTTTCCGGACTGGTTATGATCGAGAGCAGTTCTTC. Translation: CASSFRTGYDREQFF. Using reference TRBV13 and TRBJ2-1 for the parts outside the CDR3, the full variable domain is AAGVIQSPRHLIKEKRETATLKCYPIPRHDTVYWYQQGPGQDPQFLISFYEKMQSDKGSIPDRFSAQQFSDYHSELNMSSLELGDSALYFCASSFRTGYDREQFFGPGTRLTVL.

The chain carries TRBV4-3 and TRBJ2-3; the match to TRBD2 covers 9 bases. Germline values: CDR1 LGHNA, CDR2 YSLEER. The CDR3 is 18 amino acids. V lost 0 bases to trimming and J lost 0 bases; unmatched junction nucleotides: 7. The CDR3 bases are TGCGCCAGCAGCCAAGATAAGGGACTAGCAGTCAGCACAGATACGCAGTATTTT. This sequence encodes CASSQDKGLAVSTDTQYF.

The gene calls are TRBV5-6 and TRBJ2-3; TRBD2 matches at 15 bases. In germline, CDR1 is SGHDT, CDR2 YYEEEE. Losses at the gene ends were 3 bases for V and 11 bases for J; bases not matched to a gene: 4. There are 14 residues in the CDR3. This CDR3 reads CASSWGLAGGVQYF. CDR3 DNA sequence: TGTGCCAGCAGCTGGGGACTAGCGGGAGGTGTGCAGTATTTT.

The rearrangement joins TRBV5-4 to TRBJ2-5; tentative D call: TRBD2 (7 bases). The CDR3 is made up of 14 amino acids. Per germline, CDR1 SGHNT and CDR2 YYREEE (reference sequence). V was clipped by 3 bases and J by 5 bases, with 14 bases between them. The DNA of the CDR3 is TGTGCCAGCAGCTACCCGGGGAGGGGGGAGACCCAGTACTTC. This sequence encodes CASSYPGRGETQYF.

This rearrangement joins TRBV6-6 to TRBJ1-5; D is unclear. The CDR3 length is 13 residues. CDR1 and CDR2 from the germline V gene are MNHNY and SVGAGI (reference sequence). V lost 4 bases and J 3 bases, leaving 7 bases between the germline ends. The CDR3 DNA reads as TGTGCCAGCAGTTGGCAACACAATCAGCCCCAGCATTTT. This gives the protein CASSWQHNQPQHF.

The chain employs TRBV11-2 and TRBJ1-2, with 8 bases fitting TRBD1. Germline loops: CDR1 SGHAT, CDR2 FQNNGV. Losses at the gene ends were 6 bases for V and 7 bases for J; bases not matched to a gene: 13. The CDR3 runs 15 residues. The CDR3 DNA sequence: TGTGCCAGCAGATCTTACAGGGGGGGCAGAGGTGGCTACACCTTC. Amino acid sequence: CASRSYRGGRGGYTF.

This clone was counted between two and nine times. The CDR3 reads CASSFRRGHMEQYF. The CDR3 region has the DNA TGTGCCAGCAGCTTTCGGAGAGGGCACATGGAGCAGTACTTC. V usage is TRBV5-4 and J usage is TRBJ2-7, with a weak D call TRBD2 (5 bases). The CDR3 consists of 14 residues. V dropped 2 bases and J dropped 7 bases, with 16 bases sitting between them. Germline V CDR1 and CDR2: SGHNT, YYREEE (reference sequence).

Regarding this clone: Other DNA sequences from this sample encode an identical CDR3 as well. The V call is TRBV6-5, the J call TRBJ1-1; D gene ambiguous. The CDR3 sequence is 13 residues long. Trimming took off 2 bases at V and 1 base at J, with 5 bases between the two ends. CDR1 MNHEY and CDR2 SVGAGI come from the germline V gene. The CDR3 here is CASSYSENTEAFF. The CDR3 coding sequence is TGTGCCAGCAGTTACAGCGAGAACACTGAAGCTTTCTTT.

This clone appeared many times. The V call is TRBV29-1, the J call TRBJ2-7; D is possibly TRBD1 (6 bases). This CDR3 has 14 amino acids. The V end lost 0 bases, the J end lost 3 bases, and 12 bases lay between the germline ends. Germline CDR1 reads SQVTM; CDR2 reads ANQGSEA. The CDR3 coding sequence is TGCAGCGTTGAAGATCCTGTCAGGGGCTACGAGCAGTACTTC. Translating it yields CSVEDPVRGYEQYF.

The V and J genes are TRBV30 and TRBJ2-3, with 8 positions matching TRBD2. The germline V gene has CDR1 GTSNPN and CDR2 SVGIG (reference sequence). CDR3 length: 14 amino acids. Unmatched junction bases numbered 4, after V lost 0 bases and J lost 5 bases. For the CDR3, the DNA is TGTGCCTGGAGTGTCGCGGGAGGTGGAGATACGCAGTATTTT. Translation gives CAWSVAGGGDTQYF.

This rearrangement joins TRBV28 to TRBJ2-1, with TRBD1 matching over 10 bases. This CDR3 spans 15 amino acids. In germline, CDR1 is MDHEN, CDR2 SYDVKM. Germline trimming cut 6 bases from V and 3 bases from J; bases unmatched to any gene: 5. CDR3 bases: TGTGCCAGCAGGCTAGGACAGGGGGACTACAATGAGCAGTTCTTC. Its protein is CASRLGQGDYNEQFF. Filled out from reference TRBV28 and TRBJ2-1, the complete variable domain reads DVKVTQSSRYLVKRTGEKVFLECVQDMDHENMFWYRQDPGLGLRLIYFSYDVKMKEKGDIPEGYSVSREKKERFSLILESASTNQTSMYLCASRLGQGDYNEQFFGPGTRLTVL.

The rearrangement joins TRBV6-1 to TRBJ2-7; maybe TRBD1 (6 bases). Trimming removed 5 bases at V and 5 bases at J, with 16 bases between. In germline, CDR1 is MNHNS, CDR2 SASEGT. The CDR3 length is 14 residues. CDR3 protein: CASSTSTNRDEQYF. In nucleotides, the CDR3 is TGTGCCAGCAGTACCAGCACAAACAGGGACGAGCAGTACTTC.

This clone is a singleton in its sample. The CDR3, as DNA: TGTGCCAGTAGCCGCCCCGACCGGGGAGAGACCCAGTACTTC. It yields the protein CASSRPDRGETQYF. V gene TRBV19 combines with J gene TRBJ2-5; TRBD2 might be the D (5 bases). Germline CDR1 and CDR2: LNHDA and SQIVND (reference sequence). Trimming cost V 6 bases and J 4 bases, with 15 bases left between them. This CDR3 contains 14 residues. Combining the CDR3 with reference TRBV19 and TRBJ2-5 gives the whole variable domain DGGITQSPKYLFRKEGQNVTLSCEQNLNHDAMYWYRQDPGQGLRLIYYSQIVNDFQKGDIAEGYSVSREKKESFPLTVTSAQKNPTAFYLCASSRPDRGETQYFGPGTRLLVL.

The genes are TRBV9 and TRBJ1-1; 9 bases are shared with TRBD1. Trimming removed 3 bases from V and 1 base from J; junction bases left unmatched: 10. This CDR3 comprises 17 residues. CDR1 is SGDLS and CDR2 is YYNGEE in the germline V gene. In nucleotides, the CDR3 is TGTGCCAGCAGCGCGTACAGGGGGCGCGTGGGGAACACTGAAGCTTTCTTT. This encodes CASSAYRGRVGNTEAFF.

The chain uses TRBV9 and TRBJ2-3, with D unclear. CDR1 SGDLS and CDR2 YYNGEE come from the germline V gene. The CDR3 extends over 12 amino acids. Trimming removed 4 bases at V and 12 bases at J, with 15 bases between. The CDR3 DNA follows: TGTGCCAGCAGCCTTGACTTCCAGACTCAGTATTTT. It translates to CASSLDFQTQYF.

The V call is TRBV15, the J call TRBJ2-3, with 7 bases aligning to TRBD2. Germline loops: CDR1 LNHNV, CDR2 YYDKDF (reference sequence). The CDR3 is made up of 14 amino acids. V dropped 3 bases and J dropped 5; count of bases not matched to a gene: 5. The CDR3 here is CATSSGREEDTQYF. The CDR3 nucleotides read TGTGCCACCAGCAGTGGGAGGGAGGAAGATACGCAGTATTTT.